The rows below give T cell receptor beta chains drawn from one sample of a study of CD8 T cells in ankylosing spondylitis. TCRdb used MiXCR to reprocess the 5' RACE reads, holding one entry per CDR3 protein. Altogether 150,000 to 250,000 distinct CDR3 sequences are present, 13% being singletons, with the ten largest covering approximately 16%. Material: blood, either unsorted or a sorted T cell fraction (not recorded which). These receptors all come from a male donor with ankylosing spondylitis or in good health (not recorded which). Both conserved end residues are part of each CDR3. D genes are given only for firm matches. A row's size may be missing; if present it is once, few, many or a size class.

CDR3,DNA,V,D,size,J
CASRAGTGEDIQYF,TGTGCCTCCCGCGCCGGGACAGGGGAGGACATTCAGTACTTC,TRBV19,TRBD1,-,TRBJ2-4
CASSQDGAGTGYTF,TGCGCCAGCAGCCAAGATGGTGCAGGGACTGGCTACACCTTC,TRBV4-1,-,-,TRBJ1-2
CASSLIGGAYEQYF,TGCGCCAGCAGCTTGATCGGGGGGGCCTACGAGCAGTACTTC,TRBV5-1,TRBD2,-,TRBJ2-7
CASSPPPQSGNNEQFF,TGCGCCAGCAGCCCCCCGCCCCAATCGGGCAACAATGAGCAGTTCTTC,TRBV4-1,-,few,TRBJ2-1
CASSERWRGFYEQYF,TGTGCCAGCAGTGAAAGGTGGAGGGGTTTCTACGAGCAGTACTTC,TRBV6-1,-,few,TRBJ2-7
CASSETVYEQYF,TGCGCCAGCAGTGAGACTGTCTACGAGCAGTACTTC,TRBV10-2,-,many,TRBJ2-7
CASSPKDGTSSYEQYF,TGTGCCAGCAGCCCCAAGGACGGCACGAGCTCCTACGAGCAGTACTTC,TRBV4-2,-,many,TRBJ2-7
CASSSGGGAGVPGNEQFF,TGTGCCAGCAGCTCCGGGGGGGGCGCGGGGGTTCCTGGGAATGAGCAGTTCTTC,TRBV11-2,TRBD2,-,TRBJ2-1
CASSLSGLAGIGAYNEQFF,TGTGCCAGCAGTTTGTCAGGACTAGCGGGAATCGGGGCCTACAATGAGCAGTTCTTC,TRBV27,TRBD2,-,TRBJ2-1
CASSQGWLTYEQYF,TGCGCCAGCAGCCAAGGATGGTTAACCTACGAGCAGTACTTC,TRBV4-1,-,-,TRBJ2-7
CASSQNYEQFF,TGCGCCAGCAGCCAAAATTATGAGCAGTTCTTC,TRBV4-1,-,many,TRBJ2-1
CASSLGGASEQYF,TGCGCCAGCAGCTTGGGGGGGGCAAGCGAGCAGTACTTC,TRBV5-1,-,many,TRBJ2-7
CASSLRGQGATDTQYF,TGTGCCAGCAGCTTAAGGGGACAGGGGGCCACAGATACGCAGTATTTT,TRBV7-9,TRBD1,-,TRBJ2-3
CASSPPGGGDEQFF,TGCGCCAGCAGCCCCCCGGGGGGGGGGGATGAGCAGTTCTTC,TRBV4-1,TRBD2,-,TRBJ2-1
CASSQVLGGPYEQYF,TGCGCCAGCAGCCAAGTCTTAGGGGGCCCCTACGAGCAGTACTTC,TRBV4-1,TRBD1,many,TRBJ2-7
CASSTGTGAYEQYF,TGTGCCAGCAGTACTGGGACAGGGGCCTACGAGCAGTACTTC,TRBV27,TRBD1,many,TRBJ2-7
CASSLTSANTGELFF,TGTGCCAGCAGTTTAACCAGCGCGAACACCGGGGAGCTGTTTTTT,TRBV12-3/TRBV12-4,-,-,TRBJ2-2
CAGSGSSGANVLTF,TGTGCCGGATCCGGGAGCTCTGGGGCCAACGTCCTGACTTTC,TRBV6-1,-,few,TRBJ2-6
CASSIPDGNTEAFF,TGTGCCAGCAGCATTCCGGACGGGAACACTGAAGCTTTCTTT,TRBV7-9,-,few,TRBJ1-1
CASSLSQDNEQFF,TGTGCCAGCAGTTTAAGCCAAGACAATGAGCAGTTCTTC,TRBV27,-,many,TRBJ2-1
CASSPAEGQLYEQYF,TGCGCCAGCAGCCCCGCTGAGGGGCAGCTCTACGAGCAGTACTTC,TRBV5-1,-,-,TRBJ2-7
CANSQQGRSTGELFF,TGCGCCAACAGCCAACAGGGGCGTAGCACCGGGGAGCTGTTTTTT,TRBV4-1,TRBD1,once,TRBJ2-2